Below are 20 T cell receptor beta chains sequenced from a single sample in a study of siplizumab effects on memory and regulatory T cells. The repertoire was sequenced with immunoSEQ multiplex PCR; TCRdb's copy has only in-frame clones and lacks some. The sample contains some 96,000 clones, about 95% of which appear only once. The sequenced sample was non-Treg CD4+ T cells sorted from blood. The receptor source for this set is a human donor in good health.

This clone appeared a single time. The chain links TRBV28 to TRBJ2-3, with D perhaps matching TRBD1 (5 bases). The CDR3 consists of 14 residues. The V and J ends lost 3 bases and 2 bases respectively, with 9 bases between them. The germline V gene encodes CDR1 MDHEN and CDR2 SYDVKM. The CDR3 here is CASSFQGITDTQYF. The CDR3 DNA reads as TGTGCCAGCAGTTTTCAGGGCATCACAGATACGCAGTATTTT. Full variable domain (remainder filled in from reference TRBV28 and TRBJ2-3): DVKVTQSSRYLVKRTGEKVFLECVQDMDHENMFWYRQDPGLGLRLIYFSYDVKMKEKGDIPEGYSVSREKKERFSLILESASTNQTSMYLCASSFQGITDTQYFGPGTRLTVL.

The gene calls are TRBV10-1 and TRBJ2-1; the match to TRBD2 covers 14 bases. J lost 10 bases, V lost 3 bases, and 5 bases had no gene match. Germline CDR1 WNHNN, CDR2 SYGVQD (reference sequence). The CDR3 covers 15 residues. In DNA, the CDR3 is TGCGCCAGCAGTGAAGGGACTAGCGGGGGAATGGAGCAGTTCTTC. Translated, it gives CASSEGTSGGMEQFF.

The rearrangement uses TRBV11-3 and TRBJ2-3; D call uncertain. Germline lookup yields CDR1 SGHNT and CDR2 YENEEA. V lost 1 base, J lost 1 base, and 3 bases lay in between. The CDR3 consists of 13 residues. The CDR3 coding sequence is TGTGCCAGCAGCTTAGCAGGCACAGATACGCAGTATTTT. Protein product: CASSLAGTDTQYF.

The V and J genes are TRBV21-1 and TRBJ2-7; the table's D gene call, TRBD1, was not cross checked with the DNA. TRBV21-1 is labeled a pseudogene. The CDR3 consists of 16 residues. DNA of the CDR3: TGTGCCAGCAGCTCAGGGGGGACCGTACCTCACTACGAGCAGTACTTC. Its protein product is CASSSGGTVPHYEQYF.

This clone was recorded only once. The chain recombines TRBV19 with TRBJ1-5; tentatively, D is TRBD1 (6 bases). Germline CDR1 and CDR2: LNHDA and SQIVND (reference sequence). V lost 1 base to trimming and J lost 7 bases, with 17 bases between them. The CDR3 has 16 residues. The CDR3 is CASSIVSGAQGQPQHF. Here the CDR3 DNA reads TGTGCCAGTAGTATAGTATCAGGGGCGCAGGGGCAGCCCCAGCATTTT.

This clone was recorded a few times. CDR3 amino acids: CAGRPGQGGEQYF. In DNA form, the CDR3 reads TGTGCCGGACGACCGGGACAGGGGGGCGAGCAGTACTTC. This rearrangement joins TRBV28 to TRBJ2-7; 11 bases are shared with TRBD1. CDR3 length: 13 residues. V shed 11 bases and J 6 bases; nucleotides not matched to a gene: 9. The germline V gene encodes CDR1 MDHEN and CDR2 SYDVKM.

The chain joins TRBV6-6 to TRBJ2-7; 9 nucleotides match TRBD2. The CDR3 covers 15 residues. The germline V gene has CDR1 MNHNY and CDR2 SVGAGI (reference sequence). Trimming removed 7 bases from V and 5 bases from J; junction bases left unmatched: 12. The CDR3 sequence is CASTALAGSLHEQYF. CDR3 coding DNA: TGTGCCAGCACCGCCCTAGCGGGATCCCTCCACGAGCAGTACTTC.

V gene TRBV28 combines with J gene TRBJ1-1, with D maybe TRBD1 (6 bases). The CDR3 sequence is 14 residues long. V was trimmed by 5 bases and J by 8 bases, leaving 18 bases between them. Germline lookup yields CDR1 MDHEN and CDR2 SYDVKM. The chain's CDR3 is CASSRIAGGSEAFF. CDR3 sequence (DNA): TGTGCCAGCAGTCGCATTGCGGGGGGCTCAGAAGCTTTCTTT. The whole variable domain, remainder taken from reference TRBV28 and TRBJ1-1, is DVKVTQSSRYLVKRTGEKVFLECVQDMDHENMFWYRQDPGLGLRLIYFSYDVKMKEKGDIPEGYSVSREKKERFSLILESASTNQTSMYLCASSRIAGGSEAFFGQGTRLTVV.

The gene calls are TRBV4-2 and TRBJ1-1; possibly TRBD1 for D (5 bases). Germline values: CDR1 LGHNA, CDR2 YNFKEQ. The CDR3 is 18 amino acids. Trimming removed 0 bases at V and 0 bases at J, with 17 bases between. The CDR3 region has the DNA TGTGCCAGCAGCCAAGATTTAGGGGCAGTCAGCATGAACACTGAAGCTTTCTTT. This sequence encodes CASSQDLGAVSMNTEAFF.

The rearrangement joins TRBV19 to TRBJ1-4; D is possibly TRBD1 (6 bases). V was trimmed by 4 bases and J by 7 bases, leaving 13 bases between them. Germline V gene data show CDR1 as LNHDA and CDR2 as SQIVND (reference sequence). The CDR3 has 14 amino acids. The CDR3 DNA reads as TGTGCCAGTAGTAGTGGGGGCCCCGCTGAAAAACTGTTTTTT. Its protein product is CASSSGGPAEKLFF. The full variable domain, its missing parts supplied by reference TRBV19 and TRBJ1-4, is DGGITQSPKYLFRKEGQNVTLSCEQNLNHDAMYWYRQDPGQGLRLIYYSQIVNDFQKGDIAEGYSVSREKKESFPLTVTSAQKNPTAFYLCASSSGGPAEKLFFGSGTQLSVL.

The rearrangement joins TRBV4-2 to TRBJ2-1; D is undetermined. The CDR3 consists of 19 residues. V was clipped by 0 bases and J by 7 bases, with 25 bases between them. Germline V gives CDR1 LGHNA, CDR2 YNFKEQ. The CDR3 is CASSQDRKGRNIGFNEQFF. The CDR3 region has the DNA TGTGCCAGCAGCCAAGATAGGAAGGGCCGGAATATAGGATTTAATGAGCAGTTCTTC.

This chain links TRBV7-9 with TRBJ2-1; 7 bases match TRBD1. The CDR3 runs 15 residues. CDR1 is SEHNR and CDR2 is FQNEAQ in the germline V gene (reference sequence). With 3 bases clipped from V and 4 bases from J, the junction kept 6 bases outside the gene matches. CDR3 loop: CASSFNRGKYNEQFF. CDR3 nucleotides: TGTGCCAGCAGCTTTAACAGGGGTAAATACAATGAGCAGTTCTTC.

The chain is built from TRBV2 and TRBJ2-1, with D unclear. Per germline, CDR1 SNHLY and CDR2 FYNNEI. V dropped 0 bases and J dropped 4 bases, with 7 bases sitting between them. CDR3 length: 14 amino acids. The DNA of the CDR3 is TGTGCCAGCAGTGAAGCAGGGTATTACAATGAGCAGTTCTTC. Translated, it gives CASSEAGYYNEQFF.

CDR3 region: CASSISQGLGSRNEQFF. For the CDR3, the DNA is TGTGCCAGTAGTATTTCTCAGGGACTAGGTTCTCGCAATGAGCAGTTCTTC. The V gene is TRBV19, the J gene TRBJ2-1, with 8 positions matching TRBD2. The CDR3 covers 17 residues. The germline V gene has CDR1 LNHDA and CDR2 SQIVND (reference sequence). V gave up 3 bases and J gave up 6 bases; unmatched junction bases: 13.

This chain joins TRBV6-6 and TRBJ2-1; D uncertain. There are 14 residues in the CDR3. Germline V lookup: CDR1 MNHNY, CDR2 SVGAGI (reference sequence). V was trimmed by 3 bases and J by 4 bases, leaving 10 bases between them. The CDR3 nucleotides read TGTGCCAGCAGTTATATTAGCTTATACAATGAGCAGTTCTTC. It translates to CASSYISLYNEQFF.

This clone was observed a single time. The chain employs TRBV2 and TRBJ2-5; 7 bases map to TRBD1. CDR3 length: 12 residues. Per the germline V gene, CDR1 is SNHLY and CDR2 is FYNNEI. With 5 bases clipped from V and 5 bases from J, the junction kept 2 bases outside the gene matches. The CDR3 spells CASSRQGETQYF. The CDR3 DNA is TGTGCCAGCAGTAGACAGGGTGAGACCCAGTACTTC. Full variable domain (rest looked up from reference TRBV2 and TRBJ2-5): EPEVTQTPSHQVTQMGQEVILRCVPISNHLYFYWYRQILGQKVEFLVSFYNNEISEKSEIFDDQFSVERPDGSNFTLKIRSTKLEDSAMYFCASSRQGETQYFGPGTRLLVL.

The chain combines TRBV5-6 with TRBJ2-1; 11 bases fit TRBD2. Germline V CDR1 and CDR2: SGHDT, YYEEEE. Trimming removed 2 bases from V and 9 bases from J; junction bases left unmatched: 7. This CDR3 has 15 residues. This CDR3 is CASSLLAGVGSEQFF. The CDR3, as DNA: TGTGCCAGCAGCTTACTAGCGGGAGTCGGTAGTGAGCAGTTCTTC.

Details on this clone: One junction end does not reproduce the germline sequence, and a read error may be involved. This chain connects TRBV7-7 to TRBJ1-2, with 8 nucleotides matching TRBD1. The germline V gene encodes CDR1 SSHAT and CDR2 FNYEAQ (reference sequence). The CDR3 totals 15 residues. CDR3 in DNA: TGTGCTAGCAGCCTCTCTAACAGGGGGAACTATGGCTACACCTTC. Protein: CASSLSNRGNYGYTF.

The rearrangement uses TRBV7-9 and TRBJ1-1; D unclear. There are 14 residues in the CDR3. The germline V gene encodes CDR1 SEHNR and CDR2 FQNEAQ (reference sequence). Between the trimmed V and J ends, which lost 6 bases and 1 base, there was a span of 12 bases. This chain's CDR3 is CASRGGVGNTEAFF. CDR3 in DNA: TGTGCCAGCAGAGGTGGGGTTGGGAACACTGAAGCTTTCTTT.

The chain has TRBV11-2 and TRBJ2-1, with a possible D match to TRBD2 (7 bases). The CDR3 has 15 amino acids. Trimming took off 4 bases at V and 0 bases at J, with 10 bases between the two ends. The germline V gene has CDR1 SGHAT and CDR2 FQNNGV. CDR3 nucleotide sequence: TGTGCCAGCAGCTCGGGGGGCAGCTCCTACAATGAGCAGTTCTTC. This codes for CASSSGGSSYNEQFF.